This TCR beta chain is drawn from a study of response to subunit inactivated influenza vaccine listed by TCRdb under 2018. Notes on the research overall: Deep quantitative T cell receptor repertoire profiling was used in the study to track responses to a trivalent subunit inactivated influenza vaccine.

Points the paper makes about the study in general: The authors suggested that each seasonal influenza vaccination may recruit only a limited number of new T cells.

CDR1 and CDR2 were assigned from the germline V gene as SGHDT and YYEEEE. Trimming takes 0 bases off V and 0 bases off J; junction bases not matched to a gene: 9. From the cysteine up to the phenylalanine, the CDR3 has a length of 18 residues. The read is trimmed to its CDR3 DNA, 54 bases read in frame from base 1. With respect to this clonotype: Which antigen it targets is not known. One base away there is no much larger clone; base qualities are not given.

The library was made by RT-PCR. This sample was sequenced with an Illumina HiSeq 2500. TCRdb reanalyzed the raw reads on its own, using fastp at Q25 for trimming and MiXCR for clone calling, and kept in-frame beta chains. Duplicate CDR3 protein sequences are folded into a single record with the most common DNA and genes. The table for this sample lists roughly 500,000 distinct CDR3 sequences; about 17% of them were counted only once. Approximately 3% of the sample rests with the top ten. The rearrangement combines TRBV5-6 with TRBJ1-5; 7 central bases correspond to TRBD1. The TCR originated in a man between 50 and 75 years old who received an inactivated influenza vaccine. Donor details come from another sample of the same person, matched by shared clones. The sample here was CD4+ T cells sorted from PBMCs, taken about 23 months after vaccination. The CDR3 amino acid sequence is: CASSLAGTELYSNQPQHF. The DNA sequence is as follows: TGTGCCAGCAGCTTGGCCGGGACAGAACTCTATAGCAATCAGCCCCAGCATTTT.